Sequencing of this TCR beta chain was carried out in a study of blood T cells in healthy people across ages. Comments on this clonotype: Its antigen remains unidentified.

The study, taken as a whole, reports: Per million T cells, TCR beta diversity dropped about linearly as age rose.

The second PCR ran about 6 to 12 cycles with a sample-barcoded 5' primer and J-beta primers. The authors tagged each cDNA molecule using a template-switch adaptor with 12 random nucleotides. One entry per CDR3 protein results from TCRdb running MiXCR on the 5' RACE reads. Here the sample spans 1.5 million to 1.9 million distinct CDR3 sequences, 42% being singletons. The CDR3 length is 15 residues. Trimming stripped 0 bases from V and 3 bases from J, with 11 bases between. CDR1 is MGHRA, CDR2 YSYEKL, per germline. The chain links TRBV4-1 to TRBJ1-1, with D hard to call. The sequencing input was blood. This sequence was found in a woman between 18 and 29 years old in good health. In DNA form, the CDR3 reads TGCGCCAGCAGCCAAGAGAGGGTCTTCGACACTGAAGCTTTCTTT. Its translation is CASSQERVFDTEAFF.